This T cell receptor (beta chain) was identified during a study of response to subunit inactivated influenza vaccine. This clonotype was detected only a few times. Its antigen is unknown. TCRdb re-derived calls from the RT-PCR reads in MiXCR, one entry per CDR3 protein. The data show around 790,000 distinct CDR3 sequences, less than 25% seen once. Overall study findings and caveats: A suggestion made by the authors is that each seasonal influenza vaccination recruits few new T cells.

The CDR3 has 15 residues. CDR1 and CDR2 (germline): MDHEN, SYDVKM. With 2 bases removed from V and 6 bases from J, the gap between germline ends came to 14 bases. The clonotype was recovered from a man aged 45-65 years who received an inactivated influenza vaccine. This specimen was PBMCs from blood, taken more than 4 days after vaccination. This chain links TRBV28 with TRBJ1-5; D is ambiguous. CDR3 nucleotides: TGTGCCAGCAGTTTAGCGTCTACCGGGTTTCAGCCCCAGCATTTT. Translating gives CASSLASTGFQPQHF.